The rows below give T cell receptor beta chains drawn from one sample of a study of cytomegalovirus exposure and HLA in healthy donors. Assay used: immunoSEQ multiplex PCR; TCRdb lists only in-frame clones, some missing. The sample includes 150,000 or so clones, about 81% of them seen just once. Material: PBMCs. Receptors were obtained from a man younger than 40 in good health and CMV-seronegative. Both conserved end residues are part of each CDR3. D genes are given only for firm matches. Expanded clones are given a class, and other clones once, few, many or no size at all.

size	D	J	V	CDR3	DNA
NA	NA	TRBJ2-3	TRBV5-1	CASSHDGGPTDTQYF	TGCGCCAGCAGCCATGACGGAGGGCCCACAGATACGCAGTATTTT
NA	NA	TRBJ1-1	TRBV11-3	CASSVQGNTEAFF	TGTGCCAGCAGCGTACAGGGGAACACTGAAGCTTTCTTT
NA	NA	TRBJ1-2	TRBV2	CASRNRVYGYTF	TGTGCCAGCAGAAACAGGGTCTATGGCTACACCTTC
NA	NA	TRBJ2-7	TRBV11-2	CASSYPPDSTYEQYF	TGTGCCAGCAGCTACCCCCCGGACAGTACCTACGAGCAGTACTTC
NA	NA	TRBJ1-2	TRBV27	CASGRSYGYTF	TGTGCCAGCGGCAGGTCTTATGGCTACACCTTC
NA	TRBD1	TRBJ2-7	TRBV28	CASSPDRGGSYEQYF	TGTGCCAGCAGCCCCGACAGGGGGGGCTCCTACGAGCAGTACTTC
NA	TRBD1	TRBJ1-2	TRBV2	CASRPRDSGRSYTF	TGTGCCAGCAGGCCCCGGGACAGTGGCAGAAGCTACACCTTC
NA	TRBD1	TRBJ2-7	TRBV27	CASSHKGTVEQYF	TGTGCCAGCAGTCATAAAGGGACAGTCGAGCAGTACTTC
NA	NA	TRBJ1-1	TRBV7-2	CASSLARNTEAFF	TGTGCCAGCAGCTTAGCTAGGAACACTGAAGCTTTCTTT
NA	NA	TRBJ2-7	TRBV29-1	CSVVSRTGGYRYF	TGCAGCGTTGTTTCCCGCACGGGGGGCTATCGGTACTTC
NA	TRBD2	TRBJ2-7	TRBV27	CASSLWGLAGTSYEQYF	TGTGCCAGCAGTTTATGGGGACTAGCGGGAACCTCCTACGAGCAGTACTTC
few	NA	TRBJ2-3	TRBV21-1	CASSKELEREEVTDTQYF	TGTGCCAGCAGCAAAGAATTAGAGCGGGAGGAGGTGACAGATACGCAGTATTTT
NA	NA	TRBJ1-4	TRBV28	CASSEAGTNEKLFF	TGTGCCAGCAGTGAGGCCGGGACTAATGAAAAACTGTTTTTT
NA	NA	TRBJ2-7	TRBV18	CASSEFGQGYEQYF	TGTGCCAGCTCAGAATTTGGGCAGGGGTATGAGCAGTACTTC
NA	TRBD2	TRBJ2-1	TRBV7-6	CASSLRTSGGPNEQFF	TGTGCCAGCAGCTTACGGACTAGCGGGGGACCCAATGAGCAGTTCTTC
NA	TRBD1	TRBJ1-3	TRBV7-6	CASSPAWAGGRNTIYF	TGTGCCAGCAGCCCCGCCTGGGCAGGGGGCAGGAACACCATATATTTT
NA	TRBD1	TRBJ1-2	TRBV6-5	CASSYIRTGGGYGYTF	TGTGCCAGCAGTTACATCCGGACAGGGGGCGGCTATGGCTACACCTTC
NA	TRBD1	TRBJ2-1	TRBV2	CASSSRDRVNEQFF	TGTGCCAGCAGTTCCCGGGACAGGGTAAATGAGCAGTTCTTC
NA	NA	TRBJ1-3	TRBV6-6	CASSNPSSGNTIYF	TGTGCCAGCAGTAACCCGAGCTCTGGAAACACCATATATTTT
NA	TRBD2	TRBJ2-2	TRBV7-2	CASSFRVGGRGNGELFF	TGTGCCAGCAGCTTTCGGGTTGGCGGGAGAGGGAACGGGGAGCTGTTTTTT
NA	NA	TRBJ2-1	TRBV5-6	CASSYDYRNEQFF	TGTGCCAGCAGTTATGACTACCGGAATGAGCAGTTCTTC
once	NA	TRBJ1-1	TRBV5-1	CASSLGEGTEAFF	TGCGCCAGCAGCTTGGGGGAGGGGACTGAAGCTTTCTTT